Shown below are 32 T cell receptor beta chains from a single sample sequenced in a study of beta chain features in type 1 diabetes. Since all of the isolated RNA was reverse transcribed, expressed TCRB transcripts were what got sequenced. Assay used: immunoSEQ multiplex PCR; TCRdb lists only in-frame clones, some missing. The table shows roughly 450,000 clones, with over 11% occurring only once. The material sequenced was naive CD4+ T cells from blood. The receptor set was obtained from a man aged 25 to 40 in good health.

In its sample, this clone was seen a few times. The DNA of the CDR3 is TGTGCCAGTACCCGGCTTAAAGGCTCCTACAATGAGCAGTTCTTC. Protein sequence: CASTRLKGSYNEQFF. The V and J genes are TRBV5-4 and TRBJ2-1; D remains ambiguous. V shed 8 bases and J shed 0 bases, with 15 bases lying between them. This CDR3 comprises 15 residues. Germline V lookup: CDR1 SGHNT, CDR2 YYREEE (reference sequence).

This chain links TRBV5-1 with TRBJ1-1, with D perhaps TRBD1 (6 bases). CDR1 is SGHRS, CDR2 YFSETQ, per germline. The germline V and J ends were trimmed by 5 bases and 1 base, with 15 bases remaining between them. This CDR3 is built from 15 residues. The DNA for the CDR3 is TGCGCCAGCAGTTTCGGACAGCTTACGAACACTGAAGCTTTCTTT. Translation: CASSFGQLTNTEAFF.

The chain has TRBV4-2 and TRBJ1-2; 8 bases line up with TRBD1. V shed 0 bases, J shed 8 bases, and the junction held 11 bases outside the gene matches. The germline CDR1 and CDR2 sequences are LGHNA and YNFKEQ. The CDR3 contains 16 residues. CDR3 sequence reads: CASSQDRRTGFTGYTF. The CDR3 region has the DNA TGTGCCAGCAGCCAAGATCGACGGACAGGGTTTACAGGCTACACCTTC.

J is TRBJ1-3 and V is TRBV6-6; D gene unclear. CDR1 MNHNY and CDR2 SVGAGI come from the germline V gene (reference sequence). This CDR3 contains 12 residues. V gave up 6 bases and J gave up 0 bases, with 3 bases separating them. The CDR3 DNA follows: TGTGCCAGCAGAGACTCTGGAAACACCATATATTTT. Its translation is CASRDSGNTIYF.

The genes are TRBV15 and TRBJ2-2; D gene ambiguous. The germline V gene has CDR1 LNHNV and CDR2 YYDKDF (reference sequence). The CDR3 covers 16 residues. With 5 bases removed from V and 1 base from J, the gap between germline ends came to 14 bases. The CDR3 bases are TGTGCCACCAGCGGCCCTCGACCGAAGAACACCGGGGAGCTGTTTTTT. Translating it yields CATSGPRPKNTGELFF.

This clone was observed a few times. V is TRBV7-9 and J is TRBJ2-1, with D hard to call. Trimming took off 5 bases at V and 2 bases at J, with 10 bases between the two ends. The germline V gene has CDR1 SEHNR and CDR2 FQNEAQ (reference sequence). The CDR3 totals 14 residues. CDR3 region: CASSPGKAYNEQFF. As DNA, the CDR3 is TGTGCCAGCAGCCCAGGAAAGGCCTACAATGAGCAGTTCTTC.

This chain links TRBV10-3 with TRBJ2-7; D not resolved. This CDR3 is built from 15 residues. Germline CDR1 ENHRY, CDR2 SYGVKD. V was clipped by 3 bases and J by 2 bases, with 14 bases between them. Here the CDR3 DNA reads TGTGCCATCAGTGATTTTGGCTTCCCCACCTACGAGCAGTACTTC. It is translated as CAISDFGFPTYEQYF.

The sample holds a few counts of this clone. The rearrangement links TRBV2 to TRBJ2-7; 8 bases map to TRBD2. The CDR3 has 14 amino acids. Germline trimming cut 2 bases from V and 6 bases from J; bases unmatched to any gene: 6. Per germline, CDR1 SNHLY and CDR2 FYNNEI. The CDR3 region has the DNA TGTGCCAGCAGTGAACTACAGGGACTAGGCGAGCAGTACGTC. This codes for CASSELQGLGEQYV.

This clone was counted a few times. DNA for the CDR3: TGTGCCAGCAGGGGCTCAACCGACTATGGCTACACCTTC. Protein product: CASRGSTDYGYTF. The J gene is TRBJ1-2, the V gene TRBV6-5, with D unresolved. With 6 bases removed from V and 3 bases from J, the gap between germline ends came to 11 bases. CDR1 and CDR2 from the germline V gene are MNHEY and SVGAGI. The CDR3 extends over 13 amino acids.

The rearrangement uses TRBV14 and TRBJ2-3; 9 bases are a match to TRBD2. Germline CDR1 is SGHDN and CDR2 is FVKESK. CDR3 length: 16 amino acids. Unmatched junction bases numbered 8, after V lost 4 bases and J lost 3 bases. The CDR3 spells CASSRLVGLATDTQYF. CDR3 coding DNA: TGTGCCAGCAGCCGCCTCGTGGGACTAGCAACAGATACGCAGTATTTT.

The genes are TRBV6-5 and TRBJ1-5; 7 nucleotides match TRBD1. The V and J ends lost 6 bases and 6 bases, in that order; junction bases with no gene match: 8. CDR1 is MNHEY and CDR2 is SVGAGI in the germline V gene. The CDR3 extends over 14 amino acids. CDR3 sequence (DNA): TGTGCCAGCAGCAGGGGGACATGGCGTCAGCCCCAGCATTTT. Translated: CASSRGTWRQPQHF.

CDR3 sequence: CASSPPGHTDTQYF. The CDR3 coding sequence is TGCGCCAGCAGCCCACCGGGACACACAGATACGCAGTATTTT. V gene TRBV5-1 combines with J gene TRBJ2-3; possible D gene TRBD1, 6 bases. Between the trimmed V and J ends, which lost 4 bases and 2 bases, there was a span of 11 bases. The length of the CDR3 is 14 residues. Germline assignment: CDR1 SGHRS and CDR2 YFSETQ.

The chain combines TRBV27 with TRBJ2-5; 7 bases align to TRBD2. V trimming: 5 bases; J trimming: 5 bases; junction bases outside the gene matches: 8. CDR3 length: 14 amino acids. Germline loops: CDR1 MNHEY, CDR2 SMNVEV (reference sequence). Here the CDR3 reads CASSPPGGWETQYF. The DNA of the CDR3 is TGTGCCAGCAGTCCGCCGGGGGGATGGGAGACCCAGTACTTC.

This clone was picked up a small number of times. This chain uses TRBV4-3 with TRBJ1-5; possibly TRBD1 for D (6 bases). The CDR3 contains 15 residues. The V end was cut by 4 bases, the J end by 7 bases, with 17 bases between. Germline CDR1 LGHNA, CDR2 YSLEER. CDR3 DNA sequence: TGCGCCAGCAGCCCAAGTGGGGGGCGGGAGCAGCCCCAGCATTTT. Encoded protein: CASSPSGGREQPQHF.

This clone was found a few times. CDR3 residues: CASSPGQGGSYEQYV. CDR3 DNA: TGTGCCAGCTCACCGGGACAGGGTGGCTCCTACGAGCAGTACGTC. The gene calls are TRBV18 and TRBJ2-7, with 9 bases lining up with TRBD1. This CDR3 is 15 amino acids long. Germline CDR1 and CDR2: KGHSH and LQKENI. V lost 3 bases, J lost 0 bases, and 3 bases stayed unmatched.

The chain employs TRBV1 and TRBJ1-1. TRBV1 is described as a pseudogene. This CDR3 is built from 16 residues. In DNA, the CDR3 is TGCACCAGCAGCCAAGATCAGCGGGGGTCGAACACTGAAGCTTTCTTT. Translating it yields CTSSQDQRGSNTEAFF.

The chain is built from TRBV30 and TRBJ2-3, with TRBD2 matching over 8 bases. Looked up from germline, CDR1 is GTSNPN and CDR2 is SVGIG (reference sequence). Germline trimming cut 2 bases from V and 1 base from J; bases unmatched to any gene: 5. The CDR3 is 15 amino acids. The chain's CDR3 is CAWSSGLARTDTQYF. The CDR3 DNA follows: TGTGCCTGGAGTTCAGGACTAGCCCGCACAGATACGCAGTATTTT.

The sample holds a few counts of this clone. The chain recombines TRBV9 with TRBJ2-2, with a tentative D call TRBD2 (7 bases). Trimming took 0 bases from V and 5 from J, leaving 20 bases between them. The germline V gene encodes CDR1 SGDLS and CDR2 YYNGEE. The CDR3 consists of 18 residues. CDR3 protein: CASSVGGAGAQRTGELFF. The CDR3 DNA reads TGTGCCAGCAGCGTAGGAGGCGCGGGGGCCCAGCGGACCGGGGAGCTGTTTTTT.

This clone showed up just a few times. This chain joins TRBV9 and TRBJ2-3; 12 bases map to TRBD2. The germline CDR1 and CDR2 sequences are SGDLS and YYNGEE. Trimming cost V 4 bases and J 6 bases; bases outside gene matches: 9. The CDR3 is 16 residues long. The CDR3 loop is CASSISSGRASDTQYF. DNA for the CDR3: TGTGCCAGCAGCATCTCTAGCGGGAGGGCTTCGGATACGCAGTATTTT.

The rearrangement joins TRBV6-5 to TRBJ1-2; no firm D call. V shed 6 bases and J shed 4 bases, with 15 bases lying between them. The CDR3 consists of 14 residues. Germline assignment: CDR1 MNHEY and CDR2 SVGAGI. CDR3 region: CASSASLGGYGYTF. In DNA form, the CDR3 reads TGTGCCAGCAGCGCGTCTTTAGGAGGCTATGGCTACACCTTC.

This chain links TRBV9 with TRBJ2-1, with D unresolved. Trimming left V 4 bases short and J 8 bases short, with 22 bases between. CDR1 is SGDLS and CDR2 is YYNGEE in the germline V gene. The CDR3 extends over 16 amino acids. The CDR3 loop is CASSSPTHYHPHEQFF. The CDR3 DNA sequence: TGTGCCAGCAGCTCCCCCACGCATTACCACCCTCATGAGCAGTTCTTC.

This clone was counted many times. The CDR3 is CSVRTGVLEQYF. Here the CDR3 DNA reads TGCAGCGTTCGGACAGGGGTACTCGAGCAGTACTTC. The rearrangement joins TRBV29-1 to TRBJ2-7, with TRBD1 identical over 9 bases. Germline trimming cut 5 bases from V and 6 bases from J; bases unmatched to any gene: 5. The CDR3 length is 12 residues. Germline V gives CDR1 SQVTM, CDR2 ANQGSEA.

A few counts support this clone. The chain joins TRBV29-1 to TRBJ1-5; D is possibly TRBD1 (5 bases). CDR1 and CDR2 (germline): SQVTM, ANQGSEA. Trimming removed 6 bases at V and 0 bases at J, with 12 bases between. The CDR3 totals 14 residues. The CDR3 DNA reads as TGCAGCGTAACAACCGGGGCTAGCAATCAGCCCCAGCATTTT. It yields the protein CSVTTGASNQPQHF.

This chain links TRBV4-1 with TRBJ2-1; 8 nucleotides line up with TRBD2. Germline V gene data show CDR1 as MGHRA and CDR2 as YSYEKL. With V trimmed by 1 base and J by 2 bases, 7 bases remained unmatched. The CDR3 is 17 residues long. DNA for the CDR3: TGCGCCAGCAGCCAAGTAGGACGGGGGGGTACCTACAATGAGCAGTTCTTC. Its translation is CASSQVGRGGTYNEQFF.

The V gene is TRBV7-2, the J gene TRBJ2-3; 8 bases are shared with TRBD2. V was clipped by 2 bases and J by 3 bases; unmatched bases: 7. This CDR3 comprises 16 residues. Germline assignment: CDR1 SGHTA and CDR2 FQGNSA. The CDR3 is CASSLMSGGPTDTQYF. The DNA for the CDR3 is TGTGCCAGCAGCTTAATGTCGGGGGGGCCGACAGATACGCAGTATTTT.

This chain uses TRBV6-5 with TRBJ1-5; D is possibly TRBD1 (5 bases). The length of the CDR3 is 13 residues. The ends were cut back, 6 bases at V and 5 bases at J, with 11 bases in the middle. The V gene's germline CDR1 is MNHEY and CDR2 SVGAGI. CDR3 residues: CASSRGGDQPQHF. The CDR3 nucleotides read TGTGCCAGCAGCCGTGGAGGGGATCAGCCCCAGCATTTT.

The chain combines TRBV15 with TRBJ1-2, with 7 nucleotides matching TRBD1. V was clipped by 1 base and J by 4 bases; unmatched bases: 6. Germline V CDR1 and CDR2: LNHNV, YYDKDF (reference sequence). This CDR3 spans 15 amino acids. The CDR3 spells CATSRVTRDSYGYTF. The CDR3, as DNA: TGTGCCACCAGCAGAGTGACCCGGGACAGCTATGGCTACACCTTC. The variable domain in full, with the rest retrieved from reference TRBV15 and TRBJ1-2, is DAMVIQNPRYQVTQFGKPVTLSCSQTLNHNVMYWYQQKSSQAPKLLFHYYDKDFNNEADTPDNFQSRRPNTSFCFLDIRSPGLGDTAMYLCATSRVTRDSYGYTFGSGTRLTVV.

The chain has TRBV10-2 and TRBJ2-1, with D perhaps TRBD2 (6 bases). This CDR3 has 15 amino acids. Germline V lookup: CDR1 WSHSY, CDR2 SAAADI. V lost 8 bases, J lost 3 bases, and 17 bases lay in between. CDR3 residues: CASGYTSWYYNEQFF. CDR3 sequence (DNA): TGCGCCAGCGGGTACACTAGCTGGTACTACAATGAGCAGTTCTTC.

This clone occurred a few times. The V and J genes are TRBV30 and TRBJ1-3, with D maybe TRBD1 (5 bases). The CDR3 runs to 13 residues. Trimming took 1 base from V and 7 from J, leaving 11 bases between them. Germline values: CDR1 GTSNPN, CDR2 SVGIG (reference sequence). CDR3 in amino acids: CAWSEGRLNTIYF. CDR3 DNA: TGTGCCTGGAGTGAGGGGCGGCTGAACACCATATATTTT.

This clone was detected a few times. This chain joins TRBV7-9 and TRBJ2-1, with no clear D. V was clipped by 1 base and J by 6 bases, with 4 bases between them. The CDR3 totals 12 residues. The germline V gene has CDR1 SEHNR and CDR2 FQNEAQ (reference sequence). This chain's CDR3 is CASSLEGNEQFF. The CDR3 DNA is TGTGCCAGCAGCTTAGAGGGCAATGAGCAGTTCTTC.

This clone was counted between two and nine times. CDR3 DNA: TGTGCCAGCAGCTTAGTAAGGTTGGGTGATGAGCAGTTCTTC. It translates to CASSLVRLGDEQFF. The chain is built from TRBV7-9 and TRBJ2-1; no firm D call. Germline values: CDR1 SEHNR, CDR2 FQNEAQ (reference sequence). CDR3 length: 14 residues. The V end lost 1 base, the J end lost 8 bases, and 12 bases lay between the germline ends.

CDR3 residues: CASSQLIAGKSTDTQYF. In nucleotides, the CDR3 is TGCGCCAGCAGCCAACTAATAGCGGGAAAGAGCACAGATACGCAGTATTTT. The chain is built from TRBV4-3 and TRBJ2-3; TRBD2 matches 8 bases. Germline V gene lookup returns CDR1 LGHNA and CDR2 YSLEER. The CDR3 covers 17 residues. V lost 2 bases and J lost 0; bases outside the gene matches: 7.